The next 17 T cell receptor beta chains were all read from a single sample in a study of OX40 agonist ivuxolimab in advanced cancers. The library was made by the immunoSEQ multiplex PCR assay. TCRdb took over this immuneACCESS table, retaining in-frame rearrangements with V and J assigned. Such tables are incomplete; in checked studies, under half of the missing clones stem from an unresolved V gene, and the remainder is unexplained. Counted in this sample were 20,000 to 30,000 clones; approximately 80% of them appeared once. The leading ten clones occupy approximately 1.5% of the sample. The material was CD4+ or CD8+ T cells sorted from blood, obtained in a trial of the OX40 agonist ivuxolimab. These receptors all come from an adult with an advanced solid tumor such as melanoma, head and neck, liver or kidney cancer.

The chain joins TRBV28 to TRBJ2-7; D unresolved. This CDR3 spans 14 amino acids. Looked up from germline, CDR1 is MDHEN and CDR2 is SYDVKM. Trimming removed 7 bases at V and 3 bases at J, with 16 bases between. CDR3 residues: CASTPSSLIYEQYF. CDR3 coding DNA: TGTGCCAGCACCCCTTCAAGTCTAATCTACGAGCAGTACTTC. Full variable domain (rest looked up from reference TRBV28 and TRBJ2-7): DVKVTQSSRYLVKRTGEKVFLECVQDMDHENMFWYRQDPGLGLRLIYFSYDVKMKEKGDIPEGYSVSREKKERFSLILESASTNQTSMYLCASTPSSLIYEQYFGPGTRLTVT.

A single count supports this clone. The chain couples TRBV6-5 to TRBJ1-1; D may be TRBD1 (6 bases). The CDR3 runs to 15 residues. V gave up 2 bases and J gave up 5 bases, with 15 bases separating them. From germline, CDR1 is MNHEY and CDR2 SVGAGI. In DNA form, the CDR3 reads TGTGCCAGCAGTTACCAACGGGGGGCTGATACTGAAGCTTTCTTT. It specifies CASSYQRGADTEAFF.

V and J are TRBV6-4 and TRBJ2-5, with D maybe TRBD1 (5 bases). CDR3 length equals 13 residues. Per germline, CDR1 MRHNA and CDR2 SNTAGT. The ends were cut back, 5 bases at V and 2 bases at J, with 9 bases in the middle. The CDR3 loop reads CASSRQMQETQYF. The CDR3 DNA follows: TGTGCCAGCAGTCGACAGATGCAAGAGACCCAGTACTTC.

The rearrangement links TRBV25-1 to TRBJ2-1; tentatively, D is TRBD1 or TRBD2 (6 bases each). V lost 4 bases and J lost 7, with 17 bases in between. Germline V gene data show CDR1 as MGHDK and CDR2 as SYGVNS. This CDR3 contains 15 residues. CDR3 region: CASSAFGGLGNEQFF. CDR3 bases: TGTGCCAGCAGTGCCTTCGGGGGCTTGGGTAATGAGCAGTTCTTC. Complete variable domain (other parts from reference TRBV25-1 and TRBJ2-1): EADIYQTPRYLVIGTGKKITLECSQTMGHDKMYWYQQDPGMELHLIHYSYGVNSTEKGDLSSESTVSRIRTEHFPLTLESARPSHTSQYLCASSAFGGLGNEQFFGPGTRLTVL.

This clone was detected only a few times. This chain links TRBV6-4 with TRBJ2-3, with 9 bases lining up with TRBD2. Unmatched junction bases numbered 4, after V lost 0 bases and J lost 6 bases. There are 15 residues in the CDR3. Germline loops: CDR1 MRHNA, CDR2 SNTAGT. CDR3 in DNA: TGTGCCAGCAGTGACTCGCGGGGGGGCTCGGATACGCAGTATTTT. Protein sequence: CASSDSRGGSDTQYF.

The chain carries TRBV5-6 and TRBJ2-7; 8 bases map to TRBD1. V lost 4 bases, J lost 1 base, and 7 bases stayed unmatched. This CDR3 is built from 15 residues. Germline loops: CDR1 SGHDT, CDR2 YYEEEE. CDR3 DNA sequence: TGTGCCAGCAGCAAAGACAGGGGTGGTTCCTACGAGCAGTACTTC. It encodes CASSKDRGGSYEQYF.

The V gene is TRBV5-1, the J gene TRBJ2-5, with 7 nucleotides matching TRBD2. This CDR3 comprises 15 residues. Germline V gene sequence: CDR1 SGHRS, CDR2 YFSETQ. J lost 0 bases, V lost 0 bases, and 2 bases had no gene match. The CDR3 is CASSLERGYQETQYF. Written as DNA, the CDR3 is TGCGCCAGCAGCTTGGAGCGGGGTTACCAAGAGACCCAGTACTTC.

The CDR3 coding sequence is TGCGCCAGCAGCCCCACAGGGGACAGCCAGCCCCAGCATTTT. It is translated as CASSPTGDSQPQHF. The rearrangement links TRBV5-1 to TRBJ1-5; TRBD1 aligns across 7 bases. J was trimmed by 7 bases and V by 4 bases; bases with no gene match: 8. The CDR3 loop spans 14 amino acids. Germline lookup yields CDR1 SGHRS and CDR2 YFSETQ. Complete variable domain (other parts from reference TRBV5-1 and TRBJ1-5): KAGVTQTPRYLIKTRGQQVTLSCSPISGHRSVSWYQQTPGQGLQFLFEYFSETQRNKGNFPGRFSGRQFSNSRSEMNVSTLELGDSALYLCASSPTGDSQPQHFGDGTRLSIL.

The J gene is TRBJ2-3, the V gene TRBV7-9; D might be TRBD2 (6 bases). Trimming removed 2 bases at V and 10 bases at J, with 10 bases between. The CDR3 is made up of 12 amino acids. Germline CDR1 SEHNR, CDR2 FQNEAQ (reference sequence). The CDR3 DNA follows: TGTGCCAGCAGCTTATGGCAGCGGGCGCAGTATTTT. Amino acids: CASSLWQRAQYF. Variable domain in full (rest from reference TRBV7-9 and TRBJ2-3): DTGVSQNPRHKITKRGQNVTFRCDPISEHNRLYWYRQTLGQGPEFLTYFQNEAQLEKSRLLSDRFSAERPKGSFSTLEIQRTEQGDSAMYLCASSLWQRAQYFGPGTRLTVL.

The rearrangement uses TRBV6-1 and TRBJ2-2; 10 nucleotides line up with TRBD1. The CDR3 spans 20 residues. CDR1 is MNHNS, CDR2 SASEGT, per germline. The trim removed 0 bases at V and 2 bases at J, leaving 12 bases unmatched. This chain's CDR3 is CASSEAIRGQGRDNTGELFF. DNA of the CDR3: TGTGCCAGCAGTGAAGCCATAAGGGGACAGGGGAGGGATAACACCGGGGAGCTGTTTTTT.

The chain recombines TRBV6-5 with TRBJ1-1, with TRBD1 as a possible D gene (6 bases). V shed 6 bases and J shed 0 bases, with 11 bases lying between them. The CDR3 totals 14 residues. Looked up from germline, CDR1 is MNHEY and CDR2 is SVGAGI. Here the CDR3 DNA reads TGTGCCAGCAGATCACGACAGGTGAACACTGAAGCTTTCTTT. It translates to CASRSRQVNTEAFF.

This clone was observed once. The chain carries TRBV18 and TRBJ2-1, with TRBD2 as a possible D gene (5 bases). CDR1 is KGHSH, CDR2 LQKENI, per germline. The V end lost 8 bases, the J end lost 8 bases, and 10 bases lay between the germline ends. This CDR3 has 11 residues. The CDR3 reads CASTTRDEQFF. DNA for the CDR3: TGTGCCAGCACTACTAGGGATGAGCAGTTCTTC. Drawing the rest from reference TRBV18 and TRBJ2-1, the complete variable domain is NAGVMQNPRHLVRRRGQEARLRCSPMKGHSHVYWYRQLPEEGLKFMVYLQKENIIDESGMPKERFSAEFPKEGPSILRIQQVVRGDSAAYFCASTTRDEQFFGPGTRLTVL.

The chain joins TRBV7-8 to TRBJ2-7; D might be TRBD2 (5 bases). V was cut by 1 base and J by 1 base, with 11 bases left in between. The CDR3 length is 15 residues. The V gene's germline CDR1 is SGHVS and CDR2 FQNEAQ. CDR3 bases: TGTGCCAGCAGCTTAGACCTACTAGTTTCCTACGAGCAGTACTTC. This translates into CASSLDLLVSYEQYF.

CDR3 sequence reads: CASSESQISNQPQHF. The CDR3 DNA reads TGTGCCAGCAGTGAGAGCCAGATCTCCAATCAGCCCCAGCATTTT. The chain couples TRBV2 to TRBJ1-5; D is undetermined. Trimming removed 3 bases at V and 3 bases at J, with 12 bases between. The CDR3 contains 15 residues. The germline V gene encodes CDR1 SNHLY and CDR2 FYNNEI.

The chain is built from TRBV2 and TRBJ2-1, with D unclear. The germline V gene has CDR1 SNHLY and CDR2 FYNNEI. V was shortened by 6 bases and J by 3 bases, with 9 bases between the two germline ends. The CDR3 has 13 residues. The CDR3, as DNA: TGTGCCAGCAGCCCCCCCTACTACAATGAGCAGTTCTTC. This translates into CASSPPYYNEQFF.

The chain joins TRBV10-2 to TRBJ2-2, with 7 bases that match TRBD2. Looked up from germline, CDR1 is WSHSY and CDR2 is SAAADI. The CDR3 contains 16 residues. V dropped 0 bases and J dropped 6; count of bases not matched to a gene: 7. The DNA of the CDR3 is TGCGCCAGCAGTGAGTCCGGCGGGAGAGTTGCCGGGGAGCTGTTTTTT. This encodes CASSESGGRVAGELFF.

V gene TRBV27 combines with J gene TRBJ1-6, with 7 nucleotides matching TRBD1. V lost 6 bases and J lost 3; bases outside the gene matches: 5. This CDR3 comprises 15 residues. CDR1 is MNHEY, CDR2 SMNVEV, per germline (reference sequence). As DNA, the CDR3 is TGTGCCAGCAGAACGGGACAGATCTATAATTCACCCCTCCACTTT. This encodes CASRTGQIYNSPLHF.